Reported below is one T cell receptor beta chain. This record comes from a study of technical replicates of blood from several donors. The assay was immunoSEQ multiplex PCR, and TCRdb's table has in-frame clones only and misses some. This table has roughly 69,000 clones, less than 98% appearing once. Germline V CDR1 and CDR2: SGHTA, FQGNSA. Trimming stripped 4 bases from V and 5 bases from J, with 4 bases between. This CDR3 has 11 amino acids. The sequence was collected from a human donor in good health. The sequenced sample was T cells isolated from PBMCs. This chain connects TRBV7-2 to TRBJ2-3; the D is unclear. The CDR3: CASSSVDTQYF. The CDR3 nucleotides are TGTGCCAGCAGCTCCGTAGATACGCAGTATTTT.